Listed below are T cell receptor beta chains from one sample, sequenced in a study of shared clonotypes between healthy human individuals. Some clones are missing from TCRdb's copy, which holds only in-frame ones; the method was immunoSEQ multiplex PCR. Here the sample spans 1,100,000 or so clones, around three quarters being singletons. Sequencing used memory CD4+ T cells from PBMCs. These receptors all come from a man between 18 and 29 years old in good health. Some clones in this sample may be carry-over from other donors' samples. Both conserved end residues are part of each CDR3. The order of the fields is clone size, J gene, V gene, D gene, CDR3 protein, CDR3 DNA. D genes are given only for firm matches. A row's size may be missing; if present it is once, few, many or a size class.

clone size: once
J gene: TRBJ2-1
V gene: TRBV11-2
D gene: .
CDR3 protein: CASSLARVNEQFF
CDR3 DNA: TGTGCCAGCAGCTTAGCCAGGGTCAATGAGCAGTTCTTC

clone size: many
J gene: TRBJ2-3
V gene: TRBV7-8
D gene: .
CDR3 protein: CASEGSLTDTQYF
CDR3 DNA: TGTGCCAGCGAGGGCAGCCTCACAGATACGCAGTATTTT

clone size: .
J gene: TRBJ1-2
V gene: TRBV9
D gene: .
CDR3 protein: CASSLANYGYTF
CDR3 DNA: TGTGCCAGCAGCTTGGCTAACTATGGCTACACCTTC

clone size: few
J gene: TRBJ1-5
V gene: TRBV27
D gene: .
CDR3 protein: CASSFRRGDQPQHF
CDR3 DNA: TGTGCCAGCAGTTTTCGGAGGGGAGATCAGCCCCAGCATTTT

clone size: .
J gene: TRBJ1-3
V gene: TRBV18
D gene: .
CDR3 protein: CASSPGSTGNTIYF
CDR3 DNA: TGTGCCAGCTCACCCGGGAGTACTGGAAACACCATATATTTT

clone size: .
J gene: TRBJ2-7
V gene: TRBV28
D gene: TRBD2
CDR3 protein: CASSPRGGSFYEQYF
CDR3 DNA: TGTGCCAGCAGTCCCCGGGGCGGGAGTTTCTACGAGCAGTACTTC

clone size: .
J gene: TRBJ2-5
V gene: TRBV28
D gene: TRBD1
CDR3 protein: CASSTSQGVRETQYF
CDR3 DNA: TGTGCCAGCAGTACCTCCCAGGGGGTCAGGGAGACCCAGTACTTC

clone size: .
J gene: TRBJ2-2
V gene: TRBV9
D gene: .
CDR3 protein: CASSVIAGLRPGELFF
CDR3 DNA: TGTGCCAGCAGCGTAATCGCCGGGTTAAGGCCCGGGGAGCTGTTTTTT

clone size: .
J gene: TRBJ2-7
V gene: TRBV28
D gene: TRBD2
CDR3 protein: CASSLSPGVLAGVVPYF
CDR3 DNA: TGTGCCAGCAGTTTATCCCCTGGGGTGCTAGCGGGAGTGGTCCCGTACTTC

clone size: once
J gene: TRBJ2-7
V gene: TRBV2
D gene: .
CDR3 protein: CASSFGQGGSGSYEQYF
CDR3 DNA: TGTGCCAGCAGTTTTGGACAGGGCGGTAGCGGGAGTTACGAGCAGTACTTC

clone size: .
J gene: TRBJ1-3
V gene: TRBV6-6
D gene: .
CDR3 protein: CASSYVTGRGNTIYF
CDR3 DNA: TGTGCCAGCAGTTACGTTACAGGGAGGGGAAACACCATATATTTT

clone size: .
J gene: TRBJ1-3
V gene: TRBV6-5
D gene: .
CDR3 protein: CASSYSRGNTIYF
CDR3 DNA: TGTGCCAGCAGTTACTCTAGGGGAAACACCATATATTTT

clone size: .
J gene: TRBJ2-5
V gene: TRBV5-1
D gene: TRBD1
CDR3 protein: CASKLGQGETQYF
CDR3 DNA: TGCGCCAGCAAACTAGGACAGGGCGAGACCCAGTACTTC

clone size: .
J gene: TRBJ1-2
V gene: TRBV18
D gene: .
CDR3 protein: CASSPRTESNYGYTF
CDR3 DNA: TGTGCCAGCTCACCAAGAACAGAATCTAACTATGGCTACACCTTC

clone size: .
J gene: TRBJ1-3
V gene: TRBV28
D gene: .
CDR3 protein: CASSLPGTGGNTIYF
CDR3 DNA: TGTGCCAGCAGCCTCCCTGGGACGGGAGGAAACACCATATATTTT

clone size: .
J gene: TRBJ2-7
V gene: TRBV10-2
D gene: .
CDR3 protein: CASRTTSGLGEQYF
CDR3 DNA: TGCGCCAGCAGGACCACTTCCGGCCTAGGTGAGCAGTACTTC

clone size: few
J gene: TRBJ2-3
V gene: TRBV4-2
D gene: .
CDR3 protein: CASSPGSTDTQYF
CDR3 DNA: TGTGCCAGCAGCCCGGGAAGCACAGATACGCAGTATTTT

clone size: .
J gene: TRBJ1-2
V gene: TRBV18
D gene: TRBD1
CDR3 protein: CASSQSGTGSLAIYGYTF
CDR3 DNA: TGTGCCAGCTCACAGTCCGGGACAGGGTCTCTCGCTATCTATGGCTACACCTTC

clone size: .
J gene: TRBJ2-5
V gene: TRBV2
D gene: TRBD2
CDR3 protein: CASSERGGETQYF
CDR3 DNA: TGTGCCAGCAGTGAAAGGGGAGGGGAGACCCAGTACTTC

clone size: .
J gene: TRBJ2-1
V gene: TRBV5-1
D gene: TRBD2
CDR3 protein: CASSPGGLAGVNEQFF
CDR3 DNA: TGCGCCAGCAGCCCGGGGGGACTAGCGGGAGTAAATGAGCAGTTCTTC

clone size: .
J gene: TRBJ1-4
V gene: TRBV7-6
D gene: .
CDR3 protein: CASRVYPDEKLFF
CDR3 DNA: TGTGCCAGCAGAGTTTATCCGGACGAAAAACTGTTTTTT

clone size: .
J gene: TRBJ1-4
V gene: TRBV10-3
D gene: .
CDR3 protein: CAISEGRDNEKLFF
CDR3 DNA: TGTGCCATCAGTGAAGGCCGAGACAATGAAAAACTGTTTTTT

clone size: .
J gene: TRBJ1-4
V gene: TRBV6-6
D gene: .
CDR3 protein: CASSWAANEKLFF
CDR3 DNA: TGTGCCAGCAGTTGGGCAGCGAATGAAAAACTGTTTTTT

clone size: .
J gene: TRBJ1-5
V gene: TRBV19
D gene: .
CDR3 protein: CASSAARGISNQPQHF
CDR3 DNA: TGTGCCAGTAGTGCAGCGCGGGGGATAAGCAATCAGCCCCAGCATTTT

clone size: once
J gene: TRBJ2-7
V gene: TRBV7-2
D gene: TRBD1
CDR3 protein: CASSWDRGYEQYF
CDR3 DNA: TGTGCCAGCAGCTGGGACAGGGGGTACGAGCAGTACTTC

clone size: .
J gene: TRBJ2-7
V gene: TRBV28
D gene: .
CDR3 protein: CASSLFSAAGQYF
CDR3 DNA: TGTGCCAGCAGTTTATTTTCAGCCGCGGGGCAGTACTTC

clone size: once
J gene: TRBJ2-7
V gene: TRBV29-1
D gene: TRBD2
CDR3 protein: CSVEGGSGGKKQYF
CDR3 DNA: TGCAGCGTTGAAGGCGGGAGCGGGGGTAAAAAGCAGTACTTC

clone size: once
J gene: TRBJ2-5
V gene: TRBV13
D gene: .
CDR3 protein: CASSLLRGMGETQYF
CDR3 DNA: TGTGCCAGCAGCCTCCTCCGGGGGATGGGAGAGACCCAGTACTTC

clone size: .
J gene: TRBJ2-5
V gene: TRBV4-2
D gene: TRBD1
CDR3 protein: CASSRPGQQETQYF
CDR3 DNA: TGTGCCAGCAGCCGCCCGGGACAGCAAGAGACCCAGTACTTC

clone size: .
J gene: TRBJ2-2
V gene: TRBV4-3
D gene: TRBD1
CDR3 protein: CASSQGGTGGRGELFF
CDR3 DNA: TGCGCCAGCAGCCAAGGAGGAACAGGGGGTCGCGGGGAGCTGTTTTTT

clone size: few
J gene: TRBJ2-5
V gene: TRBV4-2
D gene: TRBD2
CDR3 protein: CASSQLGLAGQETQYF
CDR3 DNA: TGTGCCAGCAGCCAGCTTGGACTAGCGGGACAAGAGACCCAGTACTTC

clone size: .
J gene: TRBJ2-2
V gene: TRBV5-5
D gene: TRBD2
CDR3 protein: CASSSVAGGTGELFF
CDR3 DNA: TGTGCCAGCAGCTCTGTAGCGGGTGGCACCGGGGAGCTGTTTTTT

clone size: .
J gene: TRBJ2-6
V gene: TRBV5-5
D gene: .
CDR3 protein: CASSLREDYSGANVLTF
CDR3 DNA: TGTGCCAGCAGCTTGCGGGAAGACTACTCTGGGGCCAACGTCCTGACTTTC

clone size: .
J gene: TRBJ2-7
V gene: TRBV29-1
D gene: .
CDR3 protein: CSVGLWGKKRYYEQYF
CDR3 DNA: TGCAGCGTCGGCCTTTGGGGGAAAAAGCGGTACTACGAGCAGTACTTC

clone size: few
J gene: TRBJ2-5
V gene: TRBV4-3
D gene: .
CDR3 protein: CASSRTGETQYF
CDR3 DNA: TGCGCCAGCAGCCGAACGGGGGAGACCCAGTACTTC

clone size: .
J gene: TRBJ2-3
V gene: TRBV20-1
D gene: .
CDR3 protein: CSAMQTDTQYF
CDR3 DNA: TGCAGTGCTATGCAGACAGATACGCAGTATTTT

clone size: .
J gene: TRBJ1-3
V gene: TRBV7-2
D gene: .
CDR3 protein: CASSLRQGAGNTIYF
CDR3 DNA: TGTGCCAGCAGCTTACGGCAGGGCGCTGGAAACACCATATATTTT

clone size: .
J gene: TRBJ2-7
V gene: TRBV7-9
D gene: .
CDR3 protein: CASSLMQGVGEQYF
CDR3 DNA: TGTGCCAGCAGCTTAATGCAGGGCGTGGGCGAGCAGTACTTC

clone size: .
J gene: TRBJ1-1
V gene: TRBV29-1
D gene: .
CDR3 protein: CSADRQLNTEAFF
CDR3 DNA: TGCAGCGCCGATCGACAGCTGAACACTGAAGCTTTCTTT